This entry features one T cell receptor (beta chain) sequence. The target of this receptor is not known. The sample holds no much larger clone one base away, and base qualities are not on file. This specimen comes from a study of blood T cell repertoires in COVID-19 (TCRdb year 2020). Looking at the study overall: Samples covering the acute and convalescent phases of COVID-19 were provided by collaborators in the United States, Italy and Spain. The prospective study material was composed of cDNA or gDNA derived from T cells, B-cell-depleted T cells, or PBMCs. Subjects who had been exposed to COVID-19, were actively infected with it, or had recovered from it provided the deeply sampled blood TCRbeta repertoires that made up the dataset. The repertoires were released in a freely available public database meant as a resource for research on the immune response to SARS-CoV-2. Samples were obtained from the ongoing ImmuneRACE study (first 160 participants) and from about 1,300 subjects provided by 6 global collaborators. The sample metadata nearly always contained a de-identified subject ID, COVID-19 status, age in years and sex. Where available, HLA class I and class II types were taken from metadata supplied by the sample provider and were not determined by assay-based typing. The paper's findings and limits, for the study overall: The quantity of clinical and demographic metadata differed by source and by participant and was supplied without curation.

At one collaborating source in Seattle, patients were enrolled during active infection and were followed longitudinally through the course of disease. Collaborating institutions collected whole blood in K2EDTA tubes following their own protocols. For TCRbeta analysis, collaborators shipped samples in one of three forms: frozen whole blood, isolated PBMCs, or DNA extracted from either of those sample types. CDR1 and CDR2 are read off the germline V gene as MDHEN and SYDVKM. V and J lose 9 bases and 7 bases, and a span of 15 bases separates them. The cysteine opens and the phenylalanine closes a CDR3 of 12 amino acids. Kept here is only the CDR3 DNA, which spans 36 bases and is read in frame from base 1. The immunoSEQ Assay, a bias-controlled multiplex PCR, was used to amplify TCRbeta CDR3 regions from genomic DNA. In the original analysis: Nucleated cell counts per sample were estimated from amplification of reference gene primers within the assay. To quantify the absolute abundance of each unique TCRbeta CDR3 rearrangement, sequence reads were collapsed and filtered. For each sample, productive Simpson clonality was calculated as the square root of Simpson's diversity index over productive rearrangements. The immuneACCESS repertoire file appears here via TCRdb, limited to in-frame rearrangements. These files lack a portion of the clones; in checked studies, under half of the deficit traces to unresolved V genes, and the cause of the others is not known. The V and J calls and clone size were taken over from that table, and D and trimming were inferred from the DNA. The sample table contains more than 200,000 clones; only one count was recorded for around nine tenths of them. The ten largest clones capture over 4% of the sample.

The sample was peripheral blood. The sequence joins TRBV28 to TRBJ2-5; the D gene is possibly TRBD2, with 6 bases matching. The sequence was obtained from a woman aged 55-75 years with COVID-19, enrolled during active disease. The CDR3 protein: CASRESQGTQYF. The DNA sequence reads TGTGCCAGTCGGGAGAGCCAGGGGACCCAGTACTTC.